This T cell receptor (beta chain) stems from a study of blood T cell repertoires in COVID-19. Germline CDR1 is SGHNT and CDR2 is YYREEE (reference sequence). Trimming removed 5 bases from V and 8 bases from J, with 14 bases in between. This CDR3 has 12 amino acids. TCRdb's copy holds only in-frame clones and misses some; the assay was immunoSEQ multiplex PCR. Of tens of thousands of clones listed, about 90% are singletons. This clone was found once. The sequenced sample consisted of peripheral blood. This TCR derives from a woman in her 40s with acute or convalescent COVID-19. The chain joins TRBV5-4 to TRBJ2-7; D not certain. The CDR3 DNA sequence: TGTGCCAGCAGACCTGGCGGTGGCAAGCAGTACTTC. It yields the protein CASRPGGGKQYF.